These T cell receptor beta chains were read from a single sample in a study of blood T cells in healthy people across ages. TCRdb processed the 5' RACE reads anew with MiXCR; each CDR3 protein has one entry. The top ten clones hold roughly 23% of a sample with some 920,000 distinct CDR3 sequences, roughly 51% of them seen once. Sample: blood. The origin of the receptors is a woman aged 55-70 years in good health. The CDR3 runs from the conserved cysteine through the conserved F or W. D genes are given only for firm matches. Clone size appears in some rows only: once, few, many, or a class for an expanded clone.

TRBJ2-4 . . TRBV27 CASSSSTIGIQYF TGTGCCAGCAGTTCCTCAACAATTGGCATTCAGTACTTC
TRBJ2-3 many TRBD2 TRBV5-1 CASSFTSDTDTQYF TGCGCCAGCAGCTTCACTAGCGACACAGATACGCAGTATTTT
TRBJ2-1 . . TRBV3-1 CASSHDLPGTPIIEQFF TGTGCAAGCAGCCATGACCTTCCCGGGACTCCTATCATTGAGCAGTTCTTC
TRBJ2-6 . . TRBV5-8 CASSFDRSGANVLTF TGTGCCAGCAGCTTTGACAGGTCTGGGGCCAACGTCCTGACTTTC
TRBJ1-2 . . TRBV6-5 CASSRTTGWGGYTF TGTGCCAGCAGTAGAACCACGGGGTGGGGTGGCTACACCTTC
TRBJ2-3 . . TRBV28 CASSLGGASTQYF TGTGCCAGCAGTTTGGGGGGCGCGTCTACGCAGTATTTT
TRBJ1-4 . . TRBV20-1 CSARVRTEKLFF TGCAGTGCTAGGGTTCGGACGGAAAAACTGTTTTTT
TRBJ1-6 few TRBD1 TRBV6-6 CASSRGDRYSPLHF TGTGCCAGCAGCCGGGGGGACAGATATTCACCCCTCCACTTT
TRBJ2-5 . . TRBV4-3 CASSQNREFGETQYF TGCGCCAGCAGCCAAAACAGGGAATTTGGGGAGACCCAGTACTTC
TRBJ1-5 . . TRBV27 CASSSAGPSNQPQHF TGTGCCAGCAGTTCGGCAGGTCCGAGCAATCAGCCCCAGCATTTT
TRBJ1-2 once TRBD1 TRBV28 CASSAPGTVYGYTF TGTGCCAGCAGTGCGCCAGGGACAGTCTATGGCTACACCTTC
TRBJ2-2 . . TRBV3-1 CASSRAGTLSTGELFF TGTGCCAGCAGCCGAGCCGGGACGCTCTCCACCGGGGAGCTGTTTTTT
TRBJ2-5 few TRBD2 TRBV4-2 CASNEGPTSVKETQYF TGTGCCAGCAACGAAGGCCCCACTAGCGTAAAAGAGACCCAGTACTTC
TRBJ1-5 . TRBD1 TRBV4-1 CASSSTGFNQPQHF TGCGCCAGCAGCTCGACAGGGTTCAATCAGCCCCAGCATTTT
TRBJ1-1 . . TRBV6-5 CASSYGPSGPNTEAFF TGTGCCAGCAGTTACGGGCCCTCGGGGCCGAACACTGAAGCTTTCTTT
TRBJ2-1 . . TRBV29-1 CSVGHSDNEQFF TGCAGCGTTGGGCACAGCGACAATGAGCAGTTCTTC
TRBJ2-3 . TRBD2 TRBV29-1 CSVSGGTNSPDTQYF TGCAGCGTTAGCGGAGGGACTAACTCCCCAGATACGCAGTATTTT
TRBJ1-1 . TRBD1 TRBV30 CAWIGTGKAFF TGTGCCTGGATAGGGACAGGGAAAGCTTTCTTT
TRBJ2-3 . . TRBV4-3 CASSQDNTDTQYF TGCGCCAGCAGCCAGGACAACACAGATACGCAGTATTTT
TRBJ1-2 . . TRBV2 CASSELGPNYGYTF TGTGCCAGCAGTGAACTGGGGCCCAACTATGGCTACACCTTC
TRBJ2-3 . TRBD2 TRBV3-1 CASSQMLAGGTDTQYF TGTGCCAGCAGCCAAATGTTAGCGGGGGGAACAGATACGCAGTATTTT
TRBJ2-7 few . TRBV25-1 CASSEYGGYYEQYF TGTGCCAGCAGTGAATATGGGGGATACTACGAGCAGTACTTC
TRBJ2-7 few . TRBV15 CATSRGESQRGEQYF TGTGCCACCAGCAGAGGGGAGTCTCAAAGGGGTGAGCAGTACTTC
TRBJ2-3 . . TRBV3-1 CASSQGGSRTDTQYF TGTGCCAGCAGCCAAGGTGGGAGTAGGACAGATACGCAGTATTTT
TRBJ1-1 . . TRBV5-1 CASSLDPGSEEAFF TGCGCCAGCAGCTTGGATCCCGGCTCAGAGGAAGCTTTCTTT
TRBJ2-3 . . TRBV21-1 CASSVPGEGGTDTQYF TGTGCCAGCAGCGTACCAGGGGAAGGGGGCACAGATACGCAGTATTTT
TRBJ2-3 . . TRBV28 CASSDPPDTQYF TGTGCCAGCAGTGACCCGCCAGATACGCAGTATTTT
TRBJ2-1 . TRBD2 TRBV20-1 CSEHWVSGRSYYNEQFF TGCAGTGAGCATTGGGTTAGCGGGAGGTCCTACTACAATGAGCAGTTCTTC
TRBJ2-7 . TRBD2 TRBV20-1 CRDGGQRGRDYEQYF TGCAGGGACGGGGGGCAACGCGGGAGGGACTACGAGCAGTACTTC
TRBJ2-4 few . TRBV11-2 CASSTGAKNIQYF TGTGCCAGCAGCACCGGAGCCAAAAACATTCAGTACTTC
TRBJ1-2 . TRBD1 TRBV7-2 CASSPSGGGGYTF TGTGCCAGCAGCCCCTCCGGAGGGGGCGGCTACACCTTC
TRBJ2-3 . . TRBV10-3 CALKTPGRDTQYF TGTGCCTTAAAAACTCCGGGAAGGGATACGCAGTATTTT
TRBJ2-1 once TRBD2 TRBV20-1 CSALTSGGTNEQFF TGCAGTGCCCTGACTAGCGGGGGAACCAATGAGCAGTTCTTC
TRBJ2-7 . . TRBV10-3 CAISEVGGSYNEQYF TGTGCCATCAGTGAAGTAGGGGGGTCGTACAATGAGCAGTACTTC
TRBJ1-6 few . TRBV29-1 CSARQNLNSPLHF TGCAGCGCTCGACAGAACCTAAATTCACCCCTCCACTTT
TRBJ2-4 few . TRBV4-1 CASSQVFVGNIQYF TGCGCCAGCAGCCAAGTGTTTGTTGGAAACATTCAGTACTTC
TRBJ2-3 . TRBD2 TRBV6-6 CASSYRTSGTDTQYF TGTGCCAGCAGTTACCGGACTAGCGGGACAGATACGCAGTATTTT
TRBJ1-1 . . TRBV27 CASIKAGRDEAFF TGTGCCAGCATAAAGGCCGGGCGTGATGAAGCTTTCTTT
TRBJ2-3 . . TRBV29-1 CSVFWITDTQYF TGCAGCGTTTTTTGGATCACAGATACGCAGTATTTT
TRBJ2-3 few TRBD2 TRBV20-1 CSANPGTSPDTQYF TGCAGTGCTAACCCGGGGACTAGCCCGGATACGCAGTATTTT
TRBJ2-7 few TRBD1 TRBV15 CATSRDRGQGYEQYF TGTGCCACCAGCAGAGATCGCGGACAGGGATACGAGCAGTACTTC
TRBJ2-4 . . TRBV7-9 CASSLAGDQVIQYF TGTGCCAGCAGCTTAGCAGGGGATCAGGTCATTCAGTACTTC
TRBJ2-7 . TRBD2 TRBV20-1 CSAERLEGGAYEQYF TGCAGTGCGGAGAGATTGGAGGGAGGGGCCTACGAGCAGTACTTC
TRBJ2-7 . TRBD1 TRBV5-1 CASSLFPGTEGNEQYF TGCGCCAGCAGCTTGTTTCCCGGGACAGAAGGAAACGAGCAGTACTTC
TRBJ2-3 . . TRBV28 CASSRDPSTDTQYF TGTGCCAGCAGTCGGGACCCTTCCACAGATACGCAGTATTTT
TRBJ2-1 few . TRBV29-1 CSVEGGNEQFF TGCAGCGTTGAAGGGGGTAATGAGCAGTTCTTC
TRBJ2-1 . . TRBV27 CACGPYNEQFF TGTGCCTGTGGTCCCTACAATGAGCAGTTCTTC
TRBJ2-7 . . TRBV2 CASRATPTAYEQYF TGTGCCAGCCGAGCTACTCCGACAGCATACGAGCAGTACTTC
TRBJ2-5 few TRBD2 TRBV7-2 CASSTTSGRGETQYF TGTGCCAGCAGCACGACTAGCGGGAGAGGTGAGACCCAGTACTTC
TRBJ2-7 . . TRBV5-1 CASSSRRDGYEQYF TGCGCCAGCAGCTCCAGGAGGGACGGTTACGAGCAGTACTTC
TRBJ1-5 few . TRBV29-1 CSVVWGSNQPQHF TGCAGCGTTGTTTGGGGGAGCAATCAGCCCCAGCATTTT
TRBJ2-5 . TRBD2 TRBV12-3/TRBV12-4 CASSRSSGSFGEQYF TGTGCCAGCAGTAGGTCTAGCGGGAGTTTCGGAGAGCAGTACTTC
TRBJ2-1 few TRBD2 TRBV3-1 CASSQASGGPSSYNEQFF TGTGCCAGCAGCCAGGCTAGCGGGGGTCCCAGCTCCTACAATGAGCAGTTCTTC
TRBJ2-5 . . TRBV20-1 CSARAGQGRETQYF TGCAGTGCTAGAGCTGGGCAGGGAAGAGAGACCCAGTACTTC
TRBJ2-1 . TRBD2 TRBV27 CAIRTSEGSSYNEQFF TGTGCCATCCGGACTAGCGAGGGAAGCTCCTACAATGAGCAGTTCTTC
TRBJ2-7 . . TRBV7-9 CATGLWGDDSYEQYF TGTGCCACCGGCCTCTGGGGGGACGACTCCTACGAGCAGTACTTC
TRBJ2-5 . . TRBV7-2 CASSPNGGGVNEQYF TGTGCCAGCAGCCCTAACGGAGGAGGGGTCAATGAGCAGTACTTC
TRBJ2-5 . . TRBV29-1 CSVAREETQYF TGCAGCGTTGCTAGGGAAGAGACCCAGTACTTC
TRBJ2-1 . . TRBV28 CASSLMNSIPNEQFF TGTGCCAGCAGTTTAATGAACTCGATACCCAATGAGCAGTTCTTC
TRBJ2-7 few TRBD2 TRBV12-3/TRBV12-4 CASSLWGGRSSSYEQYF TGTGCCAGCAGTTTATGGGGGGGTCGCTCAAGCTCCTACGAGCAGTACTTC